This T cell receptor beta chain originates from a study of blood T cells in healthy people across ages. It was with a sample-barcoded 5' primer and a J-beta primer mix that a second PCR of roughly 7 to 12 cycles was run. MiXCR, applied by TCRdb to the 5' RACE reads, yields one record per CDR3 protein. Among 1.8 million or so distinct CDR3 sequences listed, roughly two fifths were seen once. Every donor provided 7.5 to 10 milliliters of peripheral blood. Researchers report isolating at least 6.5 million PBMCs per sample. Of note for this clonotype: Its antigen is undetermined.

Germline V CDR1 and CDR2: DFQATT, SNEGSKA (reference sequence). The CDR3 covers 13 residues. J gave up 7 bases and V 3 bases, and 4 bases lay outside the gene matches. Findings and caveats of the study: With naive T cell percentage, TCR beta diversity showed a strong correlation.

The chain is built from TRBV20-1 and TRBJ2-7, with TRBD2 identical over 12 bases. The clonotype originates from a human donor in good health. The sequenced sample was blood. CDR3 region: CSARSSGGEEQYF. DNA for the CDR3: TGCAGTGCTAGGTCTAGCGGGGGGGAAGAGCAGTACTTC.